This T cell receptor beta chain was documented in a study of T cell repertoires in cytomegalovirus infection. At the level of the study: CMV epitopes in the study were HLA-C-restricted (recently identified) and HLA-B-restricted (well studied). The public TCR beta signatures pointed to both CMV infection and matching HLA type.

One entry per CDR3 protein results from TCRdb running MiXCR on the reads. The table includes approximately 990,000 distinct CDR3 sequences, approximately 31% detected once. The CDR3 runs 15 residues. Germline values: CDR1 ENHRY, CDR2 SYGVKD. Unmatched junction bases numbered 10, after V lost 5 bases and J lost 5 bases. Study-wide findings and caveats: Of the TCR beta families, the public ones yielded a cumulative frequency that identified carriers of CMV plus the relevant HLA. The study found HLA-C-restricted CMV-specific TCR beta clonotypes dominating the ex vivo response.

This clonotype was detected a few times. Antigen specificity is unknown. The sample consisted of cultured CD8+ T cells from PBMCs, taken from culture after CMV antigen stimulation. J is TRBJ2-3 and V is TRBV10-3, with 7 positions matching TRBD2. The sequence derives from a human donor in good health (CMV status not recorded). Some clones in this sample may be carry-over from other donors' samples. The CDR3, as DNA: TGTGCCATCAGTCACATAAGGGAGGGAGAAGATACGCAGTATTTT. This encodes CAISHIREGEDTQYF.